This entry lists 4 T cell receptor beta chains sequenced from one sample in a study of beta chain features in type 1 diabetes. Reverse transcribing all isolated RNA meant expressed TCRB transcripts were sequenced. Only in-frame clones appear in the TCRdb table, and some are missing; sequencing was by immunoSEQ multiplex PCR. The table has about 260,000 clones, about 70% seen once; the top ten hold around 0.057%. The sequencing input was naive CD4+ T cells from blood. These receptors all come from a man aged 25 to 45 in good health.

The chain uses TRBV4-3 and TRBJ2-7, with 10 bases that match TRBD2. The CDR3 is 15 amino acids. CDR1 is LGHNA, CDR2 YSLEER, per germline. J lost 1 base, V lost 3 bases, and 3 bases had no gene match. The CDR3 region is CASSQSSGSSYEQYF. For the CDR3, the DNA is TGCGCCAGCAGCCAGTCTAGCGGGAGTTCCTACGAGCAGTACTTC.

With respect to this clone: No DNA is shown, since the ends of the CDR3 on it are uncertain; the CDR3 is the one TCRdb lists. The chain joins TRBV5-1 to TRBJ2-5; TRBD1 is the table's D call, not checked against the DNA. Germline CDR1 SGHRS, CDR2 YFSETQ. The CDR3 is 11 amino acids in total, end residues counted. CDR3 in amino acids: CASSWGQGAYF.

CDR3 residues: CAWSAPGTEAFF. The DNA of the CDR3 is TGTGCCTGGAGTGCCCCAGGCACTGAAGCTTTCTTT. The J gene is TRBJ1-1, the V gene TRBV30; D unclear. This CDR3 has 12 residues. Trimming took 1 base from V and 4 from J, leaving 7 bases between them. Per germline, CDR1 GTSNPN and CDR2 SVGIG (reference sequence).

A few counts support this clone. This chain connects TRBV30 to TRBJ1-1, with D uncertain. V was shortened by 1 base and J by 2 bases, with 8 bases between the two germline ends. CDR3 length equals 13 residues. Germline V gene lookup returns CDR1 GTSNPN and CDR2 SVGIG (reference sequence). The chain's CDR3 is CAWSAGANTEAFF. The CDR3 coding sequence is TGTGCCTGGAGTGCGGGAGCCAACACTGAAGCTTTCTTT.